This TCR beta chain was identified during a study of cytomegalovirus exposure and HLA in healthy donors (dated by TCRdb to about 2017). Regarding the complete study: An earlier analysis of approximately 640 of the donors reported 250 to 350 Gb of sequence data and some 100 million unique TCR beta sequences from approximately 180 million T cells. High-throughput TCR immunosequencing, statistical association of individual TCRs with disease status, and machine learning were combined to predict cytomegalovirus infection status. The later analysis used no new phenotypic data to find candidate immune exposures, relying instead on TCR beta sequences and their occurrence across donors. HLA typing covered class I and class II loci at four-digit resolution. An earlier analysis of around 540 of the donors applied high-throughput TCR beta sequencing to assess whether each TCR beta V gene segment acted as functional or pseudogenic. Because of strong linkage in the cohort, five DR-DQ haplotypes were treated as single units for association and clustering. In a later genetic analysis, genome-wide SNP genotypes for about 60% of the 666 donors were used, and that subset was treated as a discovery cohort. Donor age, sex, ethnicity and CMV serostatus were compiled alongside the repertoire data. Roughly 300 gigabases of sequencing data and 78 million or so unique TCR sequences were included in an early release covering several hundred HLA-typed donors. In a later analysis, previously published TCR beta repertoires from 666 donors were re-analyzed and high-resolution HLA genotyping was added so that TCR occurrence patterns could be studied. The study used immunosequencing to profile the T cell repertoires of approximately 690 subjects and linked those repertoires to cytomegalovirus serostatus. Every discovery cohort repertoire had been produced on one sequencing platform. Across about 370 genotyped donors of the cohort, an average of about 200,000 unique TCR beta nucleotide sequences per donor were sequenced, and around 20% of those sequences were non-productive. Of the 300 to 400 genotyped donors, about 80% fell in the genetic ancestry cluster associated with self-reported Caucasian donors. The study aimed to test whether cataloging public T cell receptors could reveal signatures of past pathogen exposure. Besides the first cohort of under 700 subjects, a separate validation cohort made up of 120 different subjects was used. The number of typed donors differed by locus: roughly 629-630 for A, B, C, DRB1 and DQB1; 500 to 550 for DQA1; 606 for DPA1; and some 470 for DPB1. Findings and caveats that apply to the study as a whole: In a later analysis, most CMV-associated TCR beta chains were found to appear HLA-restricted, with HLA associations seemingly driven largely by CMV exposure. The classifier was reported to diagnose cytomegalovirus status with high specificity and sensitivity in both the original cohort and the validation cohort. The authors suggested that the approach could potentially be extended to other disease states and immunological phenotypes. For the cohort, immune exposure information was limited to CMV serostatus. In the study, about 150 TCR beta chains were listed as associated with cytomegalovirus. Strong co-occurrence of HLA alleles, especially DR and DQ, made assigning TCR associations to individual alleles difficult. In vitro tests confirmed that a few of the cytomegalovirus-associated TCR beta chains recognize cytomegalovirus antigens. The cohort was sequenced for TCR beta chains only, and without alpha or paired-chain data the features that could be detected were limited. Because HLA typing was unavailable for some donors at each locus, only the typed subset was used in association tests. Presence/absence analyses assumed roughly uniform sequencing depth across donors, an assumption that may not hold. V-gene and J-gene trimming of TCR beta chains was associated with a missense DCLRE1C variant in a later genetic analysis, and the association was replicated in an independent cohort. A further reported finding was that TCR beta sequences accurately predicted the HLA-A and HLA-B alleles for most subjects in the first cohort. According to a later analysis, TCR association rates differed among HLA loci, with DRB1 alleles showing the most associated TCRs and HLA-C alleles showing the fewest. A cluster of highly shared sequence variants was judged likely to be a technical artifact of the sequencing pipeline. Because counts were too low, roughly 17 rarely observed V segments, including chromosome 9 orphons, were left out of the earlier analysis of a few hundred of the donors. In an earlier analysis of more than 450 of the donors, most TCR beta V segments were observed in productive rearrangements about 87% or about 30% of the time, broadly matching IMGT annotations. Correlated functional status among segregating V segments might be attributable to linkage disequilibrium, but an unknown experimental factor could not be ruled out. Most TCR sequences were seen in very few donors, while some public TCRs were found in many individuals. In a later analysis, around 17,000 TCR beta sequences were associated with specific HLA alleles at a false discovery rate of 0.05. In a later analysis, HLA-associated TCR beta chains showed more clonal expansion and lower generation probabilities than non-associated chains that were equally common. Compared with the roughly 600-donor mean, donors in an Asian-associated ancestry cluster had fewer N-insertions in productive TCRs, according to a later genetic analysis. According to a later analysis, parvovirus B19, influenza, CMV and Epstein-Barr virus appeared linked to several top co-occurrence clusters. Some IMGT-functional V segments, including TRBV6-2 and TRBV6-3, could not be distinguished by the 87-base-pair reads and were therefore excluded.

The table lists this clone with a few counts. No antigen is known for it. One base away there is no much larger clone; base qualities are not given. Cut back by 3 bases and 2 bases, the V and J ends lie 10 bases apart. The CDR3 runs 14 amino acids, cysteine and phenylalanine included. The entry retains the CDR3 DNA only, 42 bases that are in frame from base 1. The germline V gene gives CDR1 as KGHSH and CDR2 as LQKENI. The library was obtained by the immunoSEQ multiplex PCR assay. A mixture of 60 forward primers for TCR Vbeta segments and 13 reverse primers for TCR Jbeta segments was used in the multiplex PCR. The CDR3 region of rearranged TCR beta genes was amplified from genomic DNA with a multiplex PCR assay. The amplified TCR beta libraries were sequenced on the Illumina HiSeq System as 87-base-pair reads. As for the original processing: A later analysis counted about 80 million unique TCR beta chains across the 550 to 700 repertoires, and some 12 million of these chains were shared by at least two donors. Raw reads were error-corrected and collapsed into unique sequences by a nearest-neighbor algorithm in which closely related sequences were merged to remove PCR and sequencing errors. CDR3 sequences were aligned to IMGT reference sequences to assign V, D and J gene segments. Each retained sequence needed at least a six-nucleotide match to both a V gene segment and a J gene segment. A rearrangement counted as productive if the CDR3 had no stop codons and remained in frame with V and J, and every other rearrangement counted as non-productive. Following IMGT convention, CDR3 was defined as the stretch from the second conserved V-encoded cysteine up to the conserved J-encoded phenylalanine. The earlier analysis of about 620 of the donors excluded sequences that lacked an unambiguous match to a single V gene segment. An earlier analysis of several hundred of the donors classified V segments as functional when productive rearrangements were above 56.7% and as segregating when the standard deviation between donors was above 5%. A statistical classification framework was built for diagnosing cytomegalovirus status from the catalog of TCR beta chain sequences. In a later analysis, V and J genes were assigned by comparing TCR nucleotide sequences against IMGT/GENE-DB human TR gene sequences. The TCRdist pipeline was used in a later analysis to assign CDR3 sequences and most-parsimonious VDJ recombination scenarios. In a later analysis, every TCR beta chain was defined by the combination of its CDR3 amino acid sequence and its V-gene family, and reads without a unique V-gene family were dropped. In a later analysis, approximately 590 highly shared, low-generation-probability nucleotide sequences were removed to address suspected cross-contamination and a sequencing artifact. For each public chain, a later analysis derived a clonal expansion index from normalized ranks of inferred template counts within each repertoire. A later analysis computed generation probabilities with a VDJ recombination model fitted to out-of-frame rearrangements, and checked the results against IGoR. A later analysis scored TCR-TCR, TCR-HLA and TCR-CMV co-occurrence with hypergeometric tests, applying a repertoire-size bias correction to TCR pairs. In a later analysis, false discovery rates were estimated by permuting HLA or CMV assignments 20 times. In a later analysis, co-occurring TCRs were grouped using DBSCAN, and TCRdist sequence similarity was added for clustering within HLA-allele-positive subsets. Co-occurrence clustering excluded repertoires with fewer than 30,000 or more than 120,000 public chains, plus five with anomalous nucleotide sharing. The table comes from immuneACCESS by way of TCRdb, which keeps in-frame sequences with V and J called. Part of the clones is missing from these tables; in studies checked, under half for an unresolved V gene and the rest for unknown reasons. V and J calls and clone size are given by that table; D and trimming were obtained from the DNA. This sample comprises about 150,000 clones, roughly 80% of them detected only once. The top ten clonotypes cover approximately 3% of the sample.

The cohort was made up of roughly 670 healthy bone marrow donors. Cohort members were all nominally healthy when sampled, although unrecorded immune exposures were likely present. The donor was CMV seronegative and belonged to the group of over 300 seronegative cohort members. Every donor gave a peripheral blood sample, and the peripheral blood mononuclear cells from that sample were used for TCR beta sequencing. Genomic DNA was extracted from the blood cell samples with the Qiagen DNeasy Blood Extraction Kit. The receptor was isolated from a male donor in good health and CMV-seronegative. The sequenced sample consisted of PBMCs. This chain is built from TRBV18 and TRBJ2-5; matching of 6 bases hints at TRBD1 as the D gene. CDR3 reads: CASSPGTTQETQYF. The DNA sequence reads TGTGCCAGCTCACCCGGGACAACACAAGAGACCCAGTACTTC.